This entry describes one TCR beta chain. The antigen remains undetermined. The germline gives CDR1 MDHEN, CDR2 SYDVKM. Trimming at V came to 1 base and at J to 0 bases, leaving 13 bases not matched to a gene. The CDR3 has 19 residues. Measured with immunoSEQ multiplex PCR; TCRdb has only the in-frame clones, and not every one. The sample lists roughly 17,000 clones, around nine tenths occurring once. The data belong to a study of T cells in pancreatic ductal adenocarcinoma. No neoadjuvant therapy was given to the selected pancreatic ductal adenocarcinoma patients before their surgery. Study outcomes and limitations: Tumor samples had fewer productive templates and approximately 8.2-fold fewer unique clonotypes than blood. Tumors hold more CD45RO+ effector T cells, which may bias toward lower diversity. This surgical cohort overrepresents the minority presenting with early-stage disease. Mean clonality was about 0.11 in tumors and roughly 0.07 in blood, not significantly different.

The sample consisted of PBMCs. This sequence originates from a human donor with pancreatic ductal adenocarcinoma. The chain carries TRBV28 and TRBJ1-1; 8 bases line up with TRBD1. The CDR3 DNA is TGTGCCAGCAGTTTATCTTTTCGACAGGGGCGCTTTATGAACACTGAAGCTTTCTTT. This translates into CASSLSFRQGRFMNTEAFF. The full variable domain, its missing parts supplied by reference TRBV28 and TRBJ1-1, is DVKVTQSSRYLVKRTGEKVFLECVQDMDHENMFWYRQDPGLGLRLIYFSYDVKMKEKGDIPEGYSVSREKKERFSLILESASTNQTSMYLCASSLSFRQGRFMNTEAFFGQGTRLTVV.